Sequencing of this TCR beta chain was carried out in a study of T cell responses to AZD1222 COVID-19 vaccine. Data came from immunoSEQ multiplex PCR; TCRdb stores just in-frame clones and leaves some out. The table lists 150,000 to 200,000 clones, 85% to 95% of them singletons, with over 1.3% in the top ten. The CDR3 totals 14 residues. V was trimmed by 0 bases and J by 7 bases, leaving 13 bases between them. The germline CDR1 and CDR2 sequences are LNHNV and YYDKDF (reference sequence). The specimen comprised peripheral blood, sampled on day 0 of AZD1222 vaccination. The chain employs TRBV15 and TRBJ2-7; D remains unclear. This clonotype was sampled from an adult in good health. Here the CDR3 DNA reads TGTGCCACCAGCAGAGATCGGCAAGGGTGGGAGCAGTACTTC. It specifies CATSRDRQGWEQYF.